This paragraph covers one T cell receptor beta chain sequence. Its target is unknown. This entry is derived from a study of cytotoxic CD8 clonotypes in ibrutinib-treated CLL. The overall study: There were approximately ten relapsed/refractory patients and about 14 treatment-naive patients, and around 18 were IGHV unmutated. Overall, about 25 responses were partial and 2 complete; following median 68 months, about 15 patients stayed remitted and approximately 12 progressed. Mean per-sample yields comprised about 280,000 productive templates and 80,000 to 100,000 productive rearrangements. Study outcomes and limitations: Baseline levels were approached again at progression, after clonality had risen at ibrutinib response.

CDR1 is SGHTA and CDR2 is FQGNSA in the germline V gene. V shed 1 base and J shed 2 bases, with 9 bases lying between them. This CDR3 is 14 amino acids long. Repertoires were generated with immunoSEQ multiplex PCR, while TCRdb's copy carries only in-frame clones and drops some. The table shows over 95,000 clones, with 58% occurring only once. The material was PBMCs, obtained after 24 months of ibrutinib treatment. The receptor's source is a human donor with chronic lymphocytic leukemia. The V and J genes are TRBV7-2 and TRBJ2-7, with D possibly being TRBD1 or TRBD2 (5 bases each). CDR3 DNA sequence: TGTGCCAGCAGCTTAGATCCGGGGCCCTACGAGCAGTACTTC. This encodes CASSLDPGPYEQYF.